A selection of T cell receptor beta chains follows, all from one sample in a study of somatic mutations in cytotoxic T cells in rheumatoid arthritis. Assay: immunoSEQ multiplex PCR; the TCRdb copy retains only in-frame clones and omits some. Among thousands of clones listed, about 70% were seen once. The specimen was CD8+ T cells sorted from blood. Receptors originate from an adult with rheumatoid arthritis. Each CDR3 is given with its conserved first and last residue. A D gene is named only where the DNA matches it firmly. Clone size, where shown, is once, few, many, or a class for clones that have expanded.

TGTGCCAGCAGTCCTGTTAGGACAGATACGCAGTATTTT	CASSPVRTDTQYF	13	TRBJ2-3	NA	TRBV7-9	NA
TGTGCCAGCAGTTTGCCACCCTACAGGGAACGGAGCACAGATACGCAGTATTTT	CASSLPPYRERSTDTQYF	18	TRBJ2-3	NA	TRBV28	NA
TGTGCCAGCAGCTTAAATGGGGGGCCGAACACAGATACGCAGTATTTT	CASSLNGGPNTDTQYF	16	TRBJ2-3	NA	TRBV7-2	NA
TGTGCCAGCAGTTTTGGAGGCAATGAGCAGTTCTTC	CASSFGGNEQFF	12	TRBJ2-1	NA	TRBV27	NA
TGTGCCAGCAGCTTGGCCGGGTCATATGGCGAAGAGACCCAGTACTTC	CASSLAGSYGEETQYF	16	TRBJ2-5	NA	TRBV5-6	NA
TGTGCCAGCAGCTTAGCGGCCTACAATGAGCAGTTCTTC	CASSLAAYNEQFF	13	TRBJ2-1	NA	TRBV13	NA
TGTGCCAGCAGACGCGGTAATGAGCAGTTCTTC	CASRRGNEQFF	11	TRBJ2-1	NA	TRBV2	few
TGCAGCGTTGAATTAGAGACAGGGAGCTCCTACAATGAGCAGTTCTTC	CSVELETGSSYNEQFF	16	TRBJ2-1	TRBD1	TRBV29-1	once
TGTGCCTGGAGTGGGGCAGGGGGCCCCTACGAGCAGTACTTC	CAWSGAGGPYEQYF	14	TRBJ2-7	TRBD1	TRBV30	NA
TGTGCCAGCAGCCAAGAAGGACTAGCGGGAGTCTTAGACACCGGGGAGCTGTTTTTT	CASSQEGLAGVLDTGELFF	19	TRBJ2-2	TRBD2	TRBV4-2	once
TGTGCCAGCAGTCCCACCCTACTAGCGGGAGTAAGAGAGACCCAGTACTTC	CASSPTLLAGVRETQYF	17	TRBJ2-5	TRBD2	TRBV28	NA
TGCGCCAGCAGCTTGTGGGGGTGGGACACTGAAGCTTTCTTT	CASSLWGWDTEAFF	14	TRBJ1-1	NA	TRBV5-1	NA
TGTGCCAGCAGTTACTCGGGACAGGGGGTCTACGAGCAGTACTTC	CASSYSGQGVYEQYF	15	TRBJ2-7	TRBD1	TRBV6-5	NA
TGTGCCAGCAGCGGGACTAGCGGGGGGCCCCAAGAGACCCAGTACTTC	CASSGTSGGPQETQYF	16	TRBJ2-5	TRBD2	TRBV7-9	NA
TGTGCCAGCGGGACAGGCAGGGAGCCCCAGCATTTT	CASGTGREPQHF	12	TRBJ1-5	TRBD1	TRBV27	few
TGTGCCAGCAGCTCGGGTGACAGGGGGCTAGCCACCGGGGAGCTGTTTTTT	CASSSGDRGLATGELFF	17	TRBJ2-2	TRBD1	TRBV7-9	few
TGTGCCAGTAGTATATCCCCGGACAGACTGGCCTACGAGCAGTACTTC	CASSISPDRLAYEQYF	16	TRBJ2-7	NA	TRBV19	NA
TGTGCCAGCAGTTTAAGCCTAGCAGGGACAGATACGCAGTATTTT	CASSLSLAGTDTQYF	15	TRBJ2-3	NA	TRBV27	NA
TGCGCCAGCAGTGGACTAGCGGGAGGGACCTCCTACGAGCAGTACTTC	CASSGLAGGTSYEQYF	16	TRBJ2-7	TRBD2	TRBV5-1	NA
TGTGCCAGCAGCCCTCGTAGCGGGAGGGCCGGGTTTGAGCAGTTCTTC	CASSPRSGRAGFEQFF	16	TRBJ2-1	TRBD2	TRBV7-6	NA
TGTGCCAGCAGCCGGGGGTGGGGGATCCTCACAGATACGCAGTATTTT	CASSRGWGILTDTQYF	16	TRBJ2-3	NA	TRBV9	NA
TGTGCCAGCAGCTCCTCCGAGGGCCAGGGGCGAAATGCTTTCTTT	CASSSSEGQGRNAFF	15	TRBJ1-1	NA	TRBV7-9	few
TGTGCCAGCAGCAAAACGAAGGGTAGGCGATACCAAGAGACCCAGTACTTC	CASSKTKGRRYQETQYF	17	TRBJ2-5	NA	TRBV7-9	NA
TGTGCCACCAGCAGAGACATATCGGACAGGTTTAATGAAAAACTGTTTTTT	CATSRDISDRFNEKLFF	17	TRBJ1-4	TRBD1	TRBV15	NA
TGTGCCAGCAGCTTGACGCTAGCGGGGGGTCTCAGGACAGATACGCAGTATTTT	CASSLTLAGGLRTDTQYF	18	TRBJ2-3	TRBD2	TRBV13	NA
TGTGCCAGCAGCGGTTTCGCTGGAAACACCATATATTTT	CASSGFAGNTIYF	13	TRBJ1-3	NA	TRBV9	NA
TGTGCCAGCAGTGAAGTAAGGACAGGCTACACTGAAGCTTTCTTT	CASSEVRTGYTEAFF	15	TRBJ1-1	TRBD1	TRBV2	NA
TGTGCCAGCAGCTTCCTGCTGCCATCTCACAATGAGCAGTTCTTC	CASSFLLPSHNEQFF	15	TRBJ2-1	NA	TRBV5-6	NA
TGTGCCAGCAGTCCCGAGGGCAGTTACAATGAGCAGTTCTTC	CASSPEGSYNEQFF	14	TRBJ2-1	NA	TRBV27	NA
TGTGCCAGTAGTCCGAGACCGTTATTTAGCACAGATACGCAGTATTTT	CASSPRPLFSTDTQYF	16	TRBJ2-3	NA	TRBV19	NA
TGTGCCAGTAGTTCTAGCGGATTCTCCTACAATGAGCAGTTCTTC	CASSSSGFSYNEQFF	15	TRBJ2-1	TRBD2	TRBV19	NA
TGTGCCAGCATTGGAGAGAGGCCTGAAGCTTTCTTT	CASIGERPEAFF	12	TRBJ1-1	NA	TRBV6-6	NA
TGCGCCAGCAGCCAGGAGAGTCTAGGAGTAGTCGGGCAAGAGACCCAGTACTTC	CASSQESLGVVGQETQYF	18	TRBJ2-5	NA	TRBV4-1	NA
TGTGCCAGCAGCGGGCAGGGGAGCTCCTACGAGCAGTACTTC	CASSGQGSSYEQYF	14	TRBJ2-7	NA	TRBV5-4	NA
TGCGCCAGCAGCTCGGGACTAGCGGGAGCATCAGATACGCAGTATTTT	CASSSGLAGASDTQYF	16	TRBJ2-3	TRBD2	TRBV5-1	NA
TGTGCCAGCAGCTCGACGGTGGCTGAAGCTTTCTTT	CASSSTVAEAFF	12	TRBJ1-1	NA	TRBV7-9	NA
TGCGCCAGCAGCTTATCGACAGTAAATGGGCGGGGGACCCAGTACTTC	CASSLSTVNGRGTQYF	16	TRBJ2-5	NA	TRBV5-1	hyperexpanded
TGTGCCAGCGGAAACGACCCTGAAGCTTTCTTT	CASGNDPEAFF	11	TRBJ1-1	NA	TRBV6-6	once
TGTGCCAGCATTAAACCTAGGACGGATAACTATGGCTACACCTTC	CASIKPRTDNYGYTF	15	TRBJ1-2	NA	TRBV2	NA
TGTGCCACCAGCAGAGTTAGCGGGAGCTTCCATTACGAGCAGTACTTC	CATSRVSGSFHYEQYF	16	TRBJ2-7	TRBD2	TRBV15	NA
TGCGCCAGCAGCCAAGGGCGGGAGCAGTTCTTC	CASSQGREQFF	11	TRBJ2-1	NA	TRBV4-1	NA
TGCGCCAGCAGCTTGGCTGGGGGGCTGGTCGGTGAGCAGTTCTTC	CASSLAGGLVGEQFF	15	TRBJ2-1	NA	TRBV5-1	NA
TGCGCCAGCAGTGACATGGCTAGCGGGGGGCTGGGAGAGCAGTTCTTC	CASSDMASGGLGEQFF	16	TRBJ2-1	TRBD2	TRBV10-1	few
TGTGCCAGCAGCTTAGGGGGGGCCTATGGCTACACCTTC	CASSLGGAYGYTF	13	TRBJ1-2	NA	TRBV7-9	NA
TGTGCCAGCAGCTTTGGACAGGGATTTTCCTACGAGCAGTACTTC	CASSFGQGFSYEQYF	15	TRBJ2-7	TRBD1	TRBV7-9	NA
TGTGCCAGCAGTTTATGGCGAGCCACCGGGGAGCTGTTTTTT	CASSLWRATGELFF	14	TRBJ2-2	NA	TRBV27	once